These 14 T cell receptor beta chains originate from one sample sequenced in a study of cytomegalovirus exposure and HLA in healthy donors listed by TCRdb under 2017. Libraries were built with the immunoSEQ multiplex PCR assay. A mixture of 60 forward primers for TCR Vbeta segments and 13 reverse primers for TCR Jbeta segments was used in the multiplex PCR. Not all clones reach the TCRdb copy of this immuneACCESS table, which keeps in-frame sequences only. Checked studies attribute under half of the gap to unresolved V genes and leave the rest unexplained. The sample table on file contains around 120,000 clones. The top ten hold around 0.59% of the sample. The sample comprised PBMCs. All receptors come from a man aged 50-60 years in good health and CMV-seronegative.

The CDR3 nucleotides are TGTGCCACTTCTCTCTCGAGGAGCTCTGGAAACACCATATATTTT. This codes for CATSLSRSSGNTIYF. This chain uses TRBV6-6 with TRBJ1-3; D unclear. Trimming left V 10 bases short and J 0 bases short, with 16 bases between. Germline V gene sequence: CDR1 MNHNY, CDR2 SVGAGI (reference sequence). This CDR3 spans 15 amino acids.

CDR3 amino acids: CAGVGSGNNEQYF. CDR3 in DNA: TGTGCCGGAGTAGGGAGTGGTAACAACGAGCAGTACTTC. The chain joins TRBV18 to TRBJ2-7, with D possibly matching TRBD2 (5 bases). The CDR3 is 13 residues long. Per the germline V gene, CDR1 is KGHSH and CDR2 is LQKENI. Trimming removed 11 bases at V and 5 bases at J, with 19 bases between.

This chain joins TRBV29-1 and TRBJ1-3, with 7 bases aligning to TRBD1. CDR1 and CDR2 from the germline V gene are SQVTM and ANQGSEA. The CDR3 sequence is 14 residues long. J gave up 0 bases and V 7 bases, and 6 bases lay outside the gene matches. CDR3: CSARTGYSGNTIYF. The DNA of the CDR3 is TGCAGCGCACGGACAGGCTACTCTGGAAACACCATATATTTT.

The chain joins TRBV9 to TRBJ2-7, with TRBD2 matching 7 bases. Germline CDR1 SGDLS, CDR2 YYNGEE. V dropped 3 bases and J dropped 2; count of bases not matched to a gene: 11. This CDR3 comprises 16 residues. Here the CDR3 reads CASSGGLGSGTYEQYF. The CDR3 nucleotides are TGTGCCAGCAGCGGAGGACTGGGGAGCGGGACCTACGAGCAGTACTTC.

V gene TRBV5-8 combines with J gene TRBJ2-7; TRBD1 matches 7 bases. The trim removed 3 bases at V and 2 bases at J, leaving 11 bases unmatched. This CDR3 spans 16 amino acids. Per the germline V gene, CDR1 is SGHTS and CDR2 is YDEGEE. The CDR3 DNA sequence: TGTGCCAGCAGCTCCCCCCCGGGACAGCTCCCCTACGAGCAGTACTTC. Encoded protein: CASSSPPGQLPYEQYF.

V gene TRBV19 combines with J gene TRBJ2-7; TRBD1 aligns across 10 bases. V shed 5 bases, J shed 0 bases, and the junction held 7 bases outside the gene matches. The CDR3 has 16 amino acids. The V gene's germline CDR1 is LNHDA and CDR2 SQIVND (reference sequence). Here the CDR3 DNA reads TGTGCCAGTAGTGCGGGGACAGGGGATAGCTCCTACGAGCAGTACTTC. Translating gives CASSAGTGDSSYEQYF.

CDR3 region: CASSSRDRSLNTGELFF. The CDR3 DNA is TGTGCCAGCAGCTCTAGAGACAGAAGCTTAAACACCGGGGAGCTGTTTTTT. The chain has TRBV7-9 and TRBJ2-2; tentatively, D is TRBD1 (5 bases). V was cut by 4 bases and J by 2 bases, with 17 bases left in between. The length of the CDR3 is 17 residues. Germline lookup yields CDR1 SEHNR and CDR2 FQNEAQ (reference sequence).

The rearrangement links TRBV5-8 to TRBJ1-5; D uncertain. Trimming shortened V by 0 bases and J by 1 base, and 11 bases separated the two germline ends. CDR1 and CDR2 (germline): SGHTS, YDEGEE. This CDR3 comprises 16 residues. The CDR3 reads CASSLGGARSNQPQHF. The CDR3 region has the DNA TGTGCCAGCAGCTTGGGGGGAGCGCGGAGCAATCAGCCCCAGCATTTT. Combining the CDR3 with reference TRBV5-8 and TRBJ1-5 gives the whole variable domain EAGVTQSPTHLIKTRGQQATLRCSPISGHTSVYWYQQALGLGLQFLLWYDEGEERNRGNFPPRFSGRQFPNYSSELNVNALELEDSALYLCASSLGGARSNQPQHFGDGTRLSIL.

The chain combines TRBV4-3 with TRBJ2-5; TRBD2 is a possible D gene (5 bases). Trimming removed 4 bases from V and 2 bases from J, with 14 bases in between. This CDR3 spans 15 amino acids. Germline values: CDR1 LGHNA, CDR2 YSLEER. The CDR3 spells CASSPNSGVQETQYF. DNA for the CDR3: TGCGCCAGCAGCCCTAACAGCGGAGTACAAGAGACCCAGTACTTC.

The V call is TRBV6-5, the J call TRBJ1-2, with D possibly being TRBD1 (5 bases). The CDR3 covers 14 residues. V gave up 6 bases and J gave up 3 bases, with 14 bases separating them. Germline lookup yields CDR1 MNHEY and CDR2 SVGAGI. CDR3 residues: CASSPRGGYYGYTF. CDR3 nucleotides: TGTGCCAGCAGCCCCCGGGGGGGATACTATGGCTACACCTTC.

This sequence joins TRBV18 and TRBJ2-5; D unclear. The CDR3 length is 13 residues. Germline V gene sequence: CDR1 KGHSH, CDR2 LQKENI. V was pared by 4 bases and J by 2 bases, with 8 bases between. CDR3: CASSRSPQETQYF. The CDR3, as DNA: TGTGCCAGCTCACGTAGCCCTCAAGAGACCCAGTACTTC.

The genes are TRBV5-1 and TRBJ2-7; a weak D match, TRBD1 (5 bases). CDR3 size: 14 residues. The germline V gene has CDR1 SGHRS and CDR2 YFSETQ. V lost 3 bases and J 1 base, leaving 11 bases between the germline ends. The CDR3, as DNA: TGCGCCAGCAGCTCTCCCCGACAGTCCTACGAGCAGTACTTC. Amino acid sequence: CASSSPRQSYEQYF.

The chain links TRBV11-3 to TRBJ2-1, with a weak D call TRBD2 (6 bases). This CDR3 spans 17 amino acids. V was trimmed by 5 bases and J by 7 bases, leaving 24 bases between them. The germline V gene encodes CDR1 SGHNT and CDR2 YENEEA. For the CDR3, the DNA is TGTGCCAGCAGCCTAGGGGTCGGGAGAGCGGAGATGAATGAGCAGTTCTTC. Residues: CASSLGVGRAEMNEQFF.

The gene calls are TRBV12-5 and TRBJ2-5; tentative D call: TRBD1 (6 bases). Germline CDR1 and CDR2: LGHNT and FRNRAP. V was cut by 3 bases and J by 4 bases, with 12 bases left in between. CDR3 size: 14 residues. The CDR3 DNA reads as TGTGCTAGTGGTTTTGGTAGGGGGAGAGAGACCCAGTACTTC. This sequence encodes CASGFGRGRETQYF. The full variable domain, completed using reference TRBV12-5 and TRBJ2-5, is DARVTQTPRHKVTEMGQEVTMRCQPILGHNTVFWYRQTMMQGLELLAYFRNRAPLDDSGMPKDRFSAEMPDATLATLKIQPSEPRDSAVYFCASGFGRGRETQYFGPGTRLLVL.